The sequence of this T cell receptor beta chain was determined in a study of CD8 T cells in ankylosing spondylitis. In this sample, this clonotype turned up a few times. Its antigen remains unidentified. The germline V gene has CDR1 SGHRS and CDR2 YFSETQ. V lost 1 base, J lost 4 bases, and 12 bases lay in between. The CDR3 spans 15 residues. Generation of TCR beta libraries employed quantitative 5'-RACE incorporating molecular barcodes. MiXCR, applied by TCRdb to the 5' RACE reads, yields one record per CDR3 protein. This sample has about 450,000 distinct CDR3 sequences, with roughly 25% found just once. Regarding the study as a whole: CD8+ cells made up the disease-linked clones, which were relatively rare in peripheral blood. Made up of under 10 highly homologous variants, a TCR beta motif appeared characteristic of ankylosing spondylitis blood.

The sequenced material came from blood, either unsorted or a sorted T cell fraction (not recorded which). The clonotype originates from a male donor with ankylosing spondylitis. The chain combines TRBV5-1 with TRBJ1-5; possibly TRBD1 for D (5 bases). CDR3 loop: CASSLRGSQNQPQHF. DNA of the CDR3: TGCGCCAGCAGCTTGAGGGGATCACAGAATCAGCCCCAGCATTTT.